This TCR beta chain was sequenced in a study of blood T cell repertoires in COVID-19. The method was immunoSEQ multiplex PCR; TCRdb's version includes in-frame clones alone and lacks a portion of them. This table has about 200,000 clones, roughly three quarters appearing once. Germline V gene lookup returns CDR1 KGHDR and CDR2 SFDVKD. The CDR3 has 17 amino acids. With 4 bases removed from V and 0 bases from J, the gap between germline ends came to 16 bases. This clone was seen repeatedly, ten times or more. The sequence came from a woman aged 40 to 55 with COVID-19, enrolled during active disease. Sample: peripheral blood. This chain uses TRBV24-1 with TRBJ2-3, with D possibly matching TRBD2 (5 bases). CDR3 coding DNA: TGTGCCACCAGTGACAACTACGGGGAGACTAGCACAGATACGCAGTATTTT. This codes for CATSDNYGETSTDTQYF.